What follows are 18 T cell receptor beta chains derived from one specimen sequenced in a study of blood T cell repertoires in COVID-19 (dated by TCRdb to 2020 to 2021). The library was produced with the immunoSEQ multiplex PCR assay. TCRdb provides this immuneACCESS table in a form limited to in-frame rearrangements. Some clones are lacking; in checked studies, under half of them reflect an unresolved V gene, and why the rest are absent is not known. A total of 150,000 to 200,000 clones appear in this sample, 90% of them only once. Over 15% of the sample lies in the top ten. The specimen sequenced was peripheral blood. Every receptor here comes from a man aged 55 to 69 with active or convalescent COVID-19.

For the CDR3, the DNA is TGTGCCAGTAGTACCAGGGGGCTGCGTACTGAAGCTTTCTTT. It codes for CASSTRGLRTEAFF. The chain joins TRBV19 to TRBJ1-1; 8 bases are shared with TRBD1. The V segment lost 4 bases and the J segment 5 bases; nucleotides outside the gene matches: 6. CDR1 is LNHDA and CDR2 is SQIVND in the germline V gene (reference sequence). This CDR3 has 14 amino acids.

The V call is TRBV5-1, the J call TRBJ1-2; D possibly corresponds to TRBD1 (5 bases). Germline loops: CDR1 SGHRS, CDR2 YFSETQ. Trimming pared 0 bases from V and 1 base from J, leaving 10 bases between. CDR3 length: 15 amino acids. The CDR3 region is CASSLGDSFNYGYTF. The DNA of the CDR3 is TGCGCCAGCAGCTTGGGCGACAGTTTTAACTATGGCTACACCTTC.

This chain joins TRBV6-5 and TRBJ1-2; possibly TRBD1 for D (6 bases). Germline V gene lookup returns CDR1 MNHEY and CDR2 SVGAGI. The CDR3 extends over 15 amino acids. With 8 bases removed from V and 0 bases from J, the gap between germline ends came to 16 bases. The CDR3 protein is CASGGGPSPNYGYTF. In nucleotides, the CDR3 is TGTGCCAGCGGGGGGGGGCCCTCACCTAACTATGGCTACACCTTC.

The chain joins TRBV24-1 to TRBJ1-1; TRBD1 aligns across 8 bases. The germline gives CDR1 KGHDR, CDR2 SFDVKD. J gave up 11 bases and V 3 bases, and 10 bases lay outside the gene matches. CDR3 size: 14 residues. The CDR3 DNA sequence: TGTGCCACCAGTGATGCGGGGTCGGACAGGGCGGCTTTCTTT. It is translated as CATSDAGSDRAAFF.

Here the CDR3 reads CASSIASGGAYNEQFF. The CDR3 DNA reads as TGTGCCAGTAGTATTGCTAGCGGGGGGGCGTACAATGAGCAGTTCTTC. This chain connects TRBV19 to TRBJ2-1; 12 nucleotides line up with TRBD2. This CDR3 is built from 16 residues. The trim removed 3 bases at V and 4 bases at J, leaving 4 bases unmatched. Germline V gene lookup returns CDR1 LNHDA and CDR2 SQIVND (reference sequence).

The chain uses TRBV29-1 and TRBJ2-5, with TRBD2 identical over 10 bases. The junction had 19 bases not matched to a gene; V was cut back by 7 bases and J by 5 bases. CDR1 and CDR2 (germline): SQVTM, ANQGSEA. The CDR3 has 17 amino acids. The CDR3 DNA reads TGCAGCGCCAAAATTCTACTAGCGGGGAGGGACCCTGAGACCCAGTACTTC. Its protein is CSAKILLAGRDPETQYF.

The gene calls are TRBV3-1 (or the pseudogene TRBV3-2) and TRBJ2-3; 8 bases agree with TRBD1. Germline V gene data show CDR1 as LGHDT and CDR2 as YNNKEL (reference sequence). The V segment lost 2 bases and the J segment 1 base; nucleotides outside the gene matches: 5. This CDR3 spans 16 amino acids. The CDR3 loop is CASSQQGQGGTDTQYF. In DNA, the CDR3 is TGTGCCAGCAGCCAACAAGGACAGGGAGGCACAGATACGCAGTATTTT.

V usage is TRBV6-5 and J usage is TRBJ1-4; 7 nucleotides agree with TRBD1. Looked up from germline, CDR1 is MNHEY and CDR2 is SVGAGI. The CDR3 has 13 amino acids. Here the CDR3 DNA reads TGTGCTATTACCGGGACAGCCTATGAAAAACTGTTTTTT. Encoded protein: CAITGTAYEKLFF.

Points on this clone: Other DNA sequences from this sample encode an identical CDR3 as well. V usage is TRBV5-1 and J usage is TRBJ1-4; D is unclear. The germline CDR1 and CDR2 sequences are SGHRS and YFSETQ. V was cut by 3 bases and J by 0 bases, with 6 bases left in between. CDR3 length: 14 amino acids. This CDR3 reads CASSSSATNEKLFF. DNA for the CDR3: TGCGCCAGCAGCTCCTCCGCAACTAATGAAAAACTGTTTTTT.

This clone has only a few counts. The chain joins TRBV10-2 to TRBJ2-2; 10 nucleotides line up with TRBD2. The germline V gene encodes CDR1 WSHSY and CDR2 SAAADI. V trimming: 3 bases; J trimming: 4 bases; junction bases outside the gene matches: 2. This CDR3 is built from 15 residues. The CDR3 loop reads CASSDLAGVTGELFF. CDR3 bases: TGCGCCAGCAGTGATCTAGCGGGAGTCACCGGGGAGCTGTTTTTT.

The chain carries TRBV2 and TRBJ2-7; 7 bases are shared with TRBD1. V lost 6 bases and J lost 0; bases outside the gene matches: 8. Germline loops: CDR1 SNHLY, CDR2 FYNNEI. This CDR3 is 15 amino acids long. The CDR3 sequence: CASRRDRSPSYEQYF. The DNA for the CDR3 is TGTGCCAGCAGGAGGGACAGAAGCCCCTCCTACGAGCAGTACTTC.

The chain employs TRBV5-1 and TRBJ1-2; D is possibly TRBD1 (6 bases). CDR3 length: 14 amino acids. CDR1 is SGHRS, CDR2 YFSETQ, per germline. The V gene lost 4 bases and the J gene lost 8 bases, with 18 bases spanning the gap. In nucleotides, the CDR3 is TGCGCCAGCAGCCCCTTCGAGGGGGTTGGCGGCTACACCTTC. Translation gives CASSPFEGVGGYTF.

CDR3 coding DNA: TGTGCCAGCAGCTTAGGGTCAGGGGGTGCGAGTAATTCACCCCTCCACTTT. Protein product: CASSLGSGGASNSPLHF. The rearrangement joins TRBV7-9 to TRBJ1-6; 7 nucleotides align to TRBD1. The ends lost 1 base at V and 6 bases at J; junction bases unmatched: 9. Germline V gives CDR1 SEHNR, CDR2 FQNEAQ (reference sequence). The CDR3 sequence is 17 residues long.

The chain carries TRBV20-1 and TRBJ1-2, with a weak D call TRBD1 (6 bases). Germline V gene sequence: CDR1 DFQATT, CDR2 SNEGSKA (reference sequence). Trimming removed 3 bases from V and 1 base from J, with 12 bases in between. The CDR3 length is 14 residues. CDR3 DNA sequence: TGCAGTGCTAGTGGACAGACGAATAACTATGGCTACACCTTC. Translated, it gives CSASGQTNNYGYTF.

The gene calls are TRBV6-6 and TRBJ1-2; tentative D call: TRBD1 (5 bases). Germline CDR1 and CDR2: MNHNY and SVGAGI (reference sequence). This CDR3 contains 15 residues. V shed 6 bases and J shed 5 bases, with 19 bases lying between them. The chain's CDR3 is CASSHGGRGVYGYTF. The DNA for the CDR3 is TGTGCCAGCAGCCACGGGGGGAGGGGAGTGTATGGCTACACCTTC.

The chain uses TRBV25-1 and TRBJ1-1; the match to TRBD1 covers 7 bases. Germline V gene lookup returns CDR1 MGHDK and CDR2 SYGVNS. CDR3 length equals 15 residues. Trimming removed 7 bases from V and 5 bases from J; junction bases left unmatched: 13. This CDR3 is CASISAGGLGTEAFF. The CDR3 DNA sequence: TGTGCCAGCATATCTGCAGGGGGGTTGGGAACTGAAGCTTTCTTT.

This rearrangement joins TRBV5-1 to TRBJ1-2, with D possibly being TRBD1 (5 bases). The CDR3 has 14 amino acids. CDR1 and CDR2 from the germline V gene are SGHRS and YFSETQ. V lost 2 bases and J 2 bases, leaving 10 bases between the germline ends. The CDR3 DNA sequence: TGCGCCAGCAGCTTAAGACAGAACAACTATGGCTACACCTTC. Amino acids: CASSLRQNNYGYTF.

The chain links TRBV7-9 to TRBJ1-6, with D possibly TRBD1 on 5 matching bases. The V and J ends lost 4 bases and 9 bases respectively, with 10 bases between them. Per germline, CDR1 SEHNR and CDR2 FQNEAQ (reference sequence). CDR3 length equals 13 residues. The CDR3: CASSSAGISPLHF. CDR3 sequence (DNA): TGTGCCAGCAGCTCGGCAGGGATTTCACCCCTCCACTTT.